This entry is about one T cell receptor beta chain. This CDR3 comprises 15 residues. Germline CDR1 WSHSY, CDR2 SAAADI. The V gene end was trimmed by 2 bases and the J gene end by 4 bases; junction bases not matched to a gene: 7. The record originates from a study of control samples from healthy donors and cancer patients. The protocol was immunoSEQ multiplex PCR, while the TCRdb copy is restricted to in-frame clones and leaves out a portion. The table has just over 150,000 clones, about 94% seen once. The chain is built from TRBV10-2 and TRBJ1-2; 7 bases map to TRBD1. This sequence originates from a woman aged 40 to 50 in good health. Sequencing was carried out using blood. The CDR3 DNA reads TGCGCCAGCAGTGAGAGGACAGGAGGGCTCTATGGCTACACCTTC. Amino acid sequence: CASSERTGGLYGYTF.